This T cell receptor beta chain was profiled in a study of T cell responses to AZD1222 COVID-19 vaccine. Findings and caveats of the study: Seropositive at baseline were only a handful of AZD1222 recipients. The study found Spike-specific TCR breadth and depth rose after two AZD1222 doses. Spike was spanned by vaccine-associated CD4 TCRs, with dominance at 160-218 and 743-854. Most donors were white British, females outnumbered males, and clonal diversity was possibly underestimated.

CDR3 length: 16 residues. Details on this clone: No antigen is known for it.

TCRdb's copy holds only in-frame clones and misses some; the assay was immunoSEQ multiplex PCR. The sample yields 95,000 to 150,000 clones, approximately 94% seen once. The TCR comes from an adult who received the AZD1222 COVID-19 vaccine. The material sequenced was peripheral blood, taken 28 days after the second AZD1222 dose. The chain uses TRBV21-1 and TRBJ1-1; TRBD1 is the table's D call, not checked against the DNA. TRBV21-1 represents a pseudogene. The CDR3 reads CASSKGGPSPSVYAFF. The CDR3 region has the DNA TGTGCCAGCAGCAAAGGGGGCCCCTCCCCTTCCGTGTACGCTTTCTTT.